This T cell receptor (beta chain) was obtained from a study of blood T cell repertoires in COVID-19. Clones were sequenced by immunoSEQ multiplex PCR, and TCRdb holds only the in-frame ones, with some missing. The table has tens of thousands of clones, 70% to 90% seen once. After removal of 4 bases from V and 3 bases from J, the junction contained 9 bases not matched to a gene. Germline values: CDR1 SNHLY, CDR2 FYNNEI. The CDR3 has 15 residues. The V gene is TRBV2, the J gene TRBJ2-7, with 7 nucleotides matching TRBD1. This TCR was recovered from an elderly man with COVID-19, enrolled during active disease. Sequenced: peripheral blood. CDR3 sequence reads: CASSVNRGTFYEQYF. Written as DNA, the CDR3 is TGTGCCAGCAGTGTAAACAGGGGTACGTTCTACGAGCAGTACTTC.